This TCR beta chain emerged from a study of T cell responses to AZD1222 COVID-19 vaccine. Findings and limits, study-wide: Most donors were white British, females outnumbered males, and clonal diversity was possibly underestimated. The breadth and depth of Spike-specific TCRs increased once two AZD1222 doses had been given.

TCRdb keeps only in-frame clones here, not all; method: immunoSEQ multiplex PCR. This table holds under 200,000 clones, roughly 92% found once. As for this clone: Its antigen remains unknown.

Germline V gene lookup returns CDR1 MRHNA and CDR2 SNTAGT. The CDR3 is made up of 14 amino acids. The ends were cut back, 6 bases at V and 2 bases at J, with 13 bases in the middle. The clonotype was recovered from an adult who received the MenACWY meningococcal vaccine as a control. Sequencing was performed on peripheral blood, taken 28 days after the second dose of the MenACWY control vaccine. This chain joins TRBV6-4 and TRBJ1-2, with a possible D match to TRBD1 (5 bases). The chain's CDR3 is CASSLDGANYGYTF. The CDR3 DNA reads TGTGCCAGCAGCCTCGACGGGGCGAACTATGGCTACACCTTC.